A selection of T cell receptor beta chains follows, all from one sample in a study of cytomegalovirus exposure and HLA in healthy donors. Produced via immunoSEQ multiplex PCR; TCRdb's table is partial and in-frame only. This specimen shows 70,000 or so clones; the ten leading clones hold less than 6%. Specimen: PBMCs. These receptors all come from a man aged 40-55 years in good health and CMV-seronegative. Each CDR3 is given with its conserved first and last residue. Fields, in order: J gene, V gene, D gene, CDR3 protein, CDR3 DNA. A D gene is named only where the DNA matches it firmly.

J: TRBJ2-2; V: TRBV7-7; D: .; CDR3: CASSTDRTGELFF; DNA: TGTGCCAGCAGCACCGACAGAACCGGGGAGCTGTTTTTT
J: TRBJ2-2; V: TRBV19; D: TRBD1; CDR3: CASSGTANTGELFF; DNA: TGTGCCAGTAGCGGGACAGCGAACACCGGGGAGCTGTTTTTT
J: TRBJ2-7; V: TRBV7-2; D: TRBD2; CDR3: CASSLAAGVNLYEQYF; DNA: TGTGCCAGCAGCTTAGCAGCGGGGGTGAACCTCTACGAGCAGTACTTC
J: TRBJ2-7; V: TRBV5-1; D: .; CDR3: CASSRAGYEQYF; DNA: TGCGCCAGCAGCCGCGCGGGCTACGAGCAGTACTTC
J: TRBJ2-6; V: TRBV11-2; D: .; CDR3: CASSRGGGAGANVLTF; DNA: TGTGCCAGCAGCCGGGGAGGGGGGGCTGGGGCCAACGTCCTGACTTTC
J: TRBJ2-1; V: TRBV6-5; D: TRBD1; CDR3: CASSSNGQGANEQFF; DNA: TGTGCCAGCAGTTCCAACGGACAGGGGGCTAATGAGCAGTTCTTC
J: TRBJ1-2; V: TRBV30; D: .; CDR3: CAWSVLRNHYGYTF; DNA: TGTGCCTGGAGTGTACTACGGAACCACTATGGCTACACCTTC
J: TRBJ1-2; V: TRBV19; D: TRBD1; CDR3: CASSTIGQGAFYGYTF; DNA: TGTGCCAGTAGTACTATTGGACAGGGGGCTTTCTATGGCTACACCTTC
J: TRBJ1-1; V: TRBV6-6; D: .; CDR3: CASSYPQNTEAFF; DNA: TGTGCCAGCAGTTACCCACAGAACACTGAAGCTTTCTTT
J: TRBJ1-3; V: TRBV4-2; D: .; CDR3: CASSHAGAGNTIYF; DNA: TGTGCCAGCAGCCACGCAGGGGCCGGAAACACCATATATTTT
J: TRBJ1-5; V: TRBV2; D: TRBD1; CDR3: CASSKRSGTDSNQPQHF; DNA: TGTGCCAGCAGTAAACGCTCCGGGACAGATAGCAATCAGCCCCAGCATTTT
J: TRBJ2-2; V: TRBV7-9; D: TRBD2; CDR3: CASSFGTSGNTGELFF; DNA: TGTGCCAGCAGCTTCGGGACTAGCGGCAACACCGGGGAGCTGTTTTTT
J: TRBJ2-1; V: TRBV20-1; D: .; CDR3: CSASRGYEQFF; DNA: TGCAGTGCTAGTAGGGGGTATGAGCAGTTCTTC
J: TRBJ2-5; V: TRBV10-3; D: .; CDR3: CAISVRQEETQYF; DNA: TGTGCCATCAGTGTTCGACAAGAAGAGACCCAGTACTTC
J: TRBJ2-3; V: TRBV5-1; D: TRBD2; CDR3: CASSLEAGGIDTQYF; DNA: TGCGCCAGCAGCTTGGAAGCGGGGGGCATCGATACGCAGTATTTT
J: TRBJ2-1; V: TRBV4-1; D: TRBD1; CDR3: CASSQLIRGQHYNEQFF; DNA: TGCGCCAGCAGCCAACTTATCCGGGGACAGCACTACAATGAGCAGTTCTTC
J: TRBJ1-2; V: TRBV7-2; D: TRBD1; CDR3: CASSLDSRGDYGYTF; DNA: TGTGCCAGCAGCTTAGATAGCAGGGGGGACTATGGCTACACCTTC
J: TRBJ2-1; V: TRBV5-8; D: TRBD2; CDR3: CASSRPGLAGRGYNEQFF; DNA: TGTGCCAGCAGCCGCCCCGGACTAGCGGGGAGGGGCTACAATGAGCAGTTCTTC
J: TRBJ2-1; V: TRBV9; D: .; CDR3: CASSVAPGSYNEQFF; DNA: TGTGCCAGCAGCGTAGCTCCGGGCTCCTACAATGAGCAGTTCTTC
J: TRBJ2-5; V: TRBV7-2; D: TRBD2; CDR3: CASSPRGGGIGETQYF; DNA: TGTGCCAGCAGCCCACGGGGCGGGGGGATCGGCGAGACCCAGTACTTC
J: TRBJ2-1; V: TRBV11-3; D: TRBD2; CDR3: CASSGSGYNEQFF; DNA: TGTGCCAGCAGCGGTAGCGGGTACAATGAGCAGTTCTTC
J: TRBJ1-2; V: TRBV7-9; D: TRBD1; CDR3: CASSLSLASGQLYTF; DNA: TGTGCCAGCAGCTTATCCCTCGCTTCGGGACAGCTCTACACCTTC
J: TRBJ1-1; V: TRBV30; D: .; CDR3: CAWSVGGNTEAFF; DNA: TGTGCCTGGAGTGTGGGAGGGAACACTGAAGCTTTCTTT
J: TRBJ2-3; V: TRBV19; D: .; CDR3: CASSGPPTDTQYF; DNA: TGTGCCAGTAGTGGGCCCCCCACGGATACGCAGTATTTT
J: TRBJ2-2; V: TRBV6-6; D: .; CDR3: CASSPTGLNTGELFF; DNA: TGTGCCAGCAGCCCGACAGGCCTGAACACCGGGGAGCTGTTTTTT
J: TRBJ2-5; V: TRBV11-2; D: .; CDR3: CASSLGPQETQYF; DNA: TGTGCCAGCAGCTTAGGGCCTCAAGAGACCCAGTACTTC
J: TRBJ1-6; V: TRBV19; D: .; CDR3: CASTSRGGNSPLHF; DNA: TGTGCCAGTACAAGCAGGGGCGGGAATTCACCCCTCCACTTT
J: TRBJ1-6; V: TRBV21-1; D: .; CDR3: CASSPEGGGVGSPLHF; DNA: TGTGCCAGCAGCCCAGAGGGAGGGGGTGTAGGTTCACCCCTCCACTTT
J: TRBJ1-1; V: TRBV25-1; D: .; CDR3: CASSRNTEAFF; DNA: TGTGCCAGCAGTCGGAACACTGAAGCTTTCTTT
J: TRBJ1-1; V: TRBV29-1; D: .; CDR3: CSATLRGATEAFF; DNA: TGCAGCGCCACTCTCCGGGGGGCGACTGAAGCTTTCTTT
J: TRBJ1-1; V: TRBV9; D: .; CDR3: CASSVATGSTEAFF; DNA: TGTGCCAGCAGCGTAGCTACAGGGTCCACTGAAGCTTTCTTT
J: TRBJ1-6; V: TRBV10-3; D: TRBD1; CDR3: CAIRKQGSSYNSPLHF; DNA: TGTGCCATCAGGAAACAGGGGAGCTCCTATAATTCACCCCTCCACTTT
J: TRBJ1-4; V: TRBV10-2; D: .; CDR3: CASSESNRERDLFF; DNA: TGCGCCAGCAGTGAGTCGAATAGAGAGCGAGATCTGTTTTTT
J: TRBJ1-1; V: TRBV5-1; D: TRBD1; CDR3: CASSLGTGIEAFF; DNA: TGCGCCAGCAGCTTAGGGACAGGAATTGAAGCTTTCTTT
J: TRBJ1-5; V: TRBV27; D: .; CDR3: CASSLREGGNQPQHF; DNA: TGTGCCAGCAGTTTAAGGGAGGGTGGCAATCAGCCCCAGCATTTT
J: TRBJ2-2; V: TRBV7-9; D: TRBD2; CDR3: CASSLVAGETGELFF; DNA: TGTGCCAGCAGCTTAGTAGCGGGGGAGACCGGGGAGCTGTTTTTT
J: TRBJ1-1; V: TRBV7-9; D: TRBD1; CDR3: CASSRRQGNTEAFF; DNA: TGTGCCAGCAGCCGAAGACAGGGAAACACTGAAGCTTTCTTT
J: TRBJ2-7; V: TRBV5-1; D: .; CDR3: CASSSEFYGRNHEQYF; DNA: TGCGCCAGCAGCTCCGAGTTTTACGGGAGAAACCACGAGCAGTACTTC
J: TRBJ1-5; V: TRBV4-1; D: .; CDR3: CASSLDRVGNQPQHF; DNA: TGCGCCAGCAGCCTTGACAGAGTAGGAAATCAGCCCCAGCATTTT
J: TRBJ2-1; V: TRBV6-6; D: .; CDR3: CASSPGLGQFF; DNA: TGTGCCAGCAGTCCGGGACTCGGGCAGTTCTTC
J: TRBJ2-3; V: TRBV30; D: .; CDR3: CAWRRVTDTQYF; DNA: TGTGCCTGGAGGAGGGTAACAGATACGCAGTATTTT
J: TRBJ1-1; V: TRBV4-3; D: .; CDR3: CASSHEKGGLNTEAFF; DNA: TGCGCCAGCAGCCATGAAAAGGGCGGGTTGAACACTGAAGCTTTCTTT
J: TRBJ1-2; V: TRBV15; D: .; CDR3: CATSRDLDYGYTF; DNA: TGTGCCACCAGCAGAGATCTCGACTATGGCTACACCTTC
J: TRBJ2-5; V: TRBV5-4; D: .; CDR3: CASSLAWAGGRRETQYF; DNA: TGTGCCAGCAGCTTAGCCTGGGCTGGCGGGCGGAGAGAGACCCAGTACTTC
J: TRBJ2-7; V: TRBV7-6; D: .; CDR3: CASSRGGRASYEQYF; DNA: TGTGCCAGCAGCCGTGGGGGCAGGGCGTCCTACGAGCAGTACTTC
J: TRBJ1-2; V: TRBV28; D: .; CDR3: CASSFDGYTF; DNA: TGTGCCAGCAGTTTCGATGGCTACACCTTC